This paragraph covers one T cell receptor (beta chain) sequence. CDR1 and CDR2 from the germline V gene are SGHRS and YFSETQ. The V gene end was trimmed by 4 bases and the J gene end by 2 bases; junction bases not matched to a gene: 8. The CDR3 runs to 16 residues. This sample is part of a study of cytomegalovirus exposure and HLA in healthy donors. It was with 60 Vbeta and 13 Jbeta primers that the PCR ran. The method was immunoSEQ multiplex PCR; TCRdb's version includes in-frame clones alone and lacks a portion of them. The data show around 70,000 clones, with less than 70% seen just once and 2.8% held by the top ten.

Specimen: PBMCs. The chain carries TRBV5-1 and TRBJ2-2; 7 positions agree with TRBD1. This clonotype was obtained from a young man in good health and CMV-seronegative. DNA of the CDR3: TGCGCCAGCAGCATTTCAGGGGGAAGTAACACCGGGGAGCTGTTTTTT. Translating gives CASSISGGSNTGELFF.